This TCR beta chain originates from a study of identical twins. TCRdb reprocessed the 5' RACE reads via MiXCR and lists one record per CDR3 protein. Counted here are approximately 220,000 distinct CDR3 sequences, approximately 8.3% occurring once; the ten biggest clones make up about 1.8%. This CDR3 is built from 14 residues. V was cut by 3 bases and J by 0 bases, with 9 bases left in between. Germline CDR1 is MNHNS and CDR2 is SASEGT. These data were also reused for a study on yellow fever vaccine responses in identical twins.

The TCR was taken from a woman aged 18-29 years in good health. The sample taken for sequencing was memory (CD45RO+) T cells sorted from blood. This chain connects TRBV6-1 to TRBJ2-7; the D is unclear. The CDR3 protein is CASSENSPSYEQYF. In DNA, the CDR3 is TGTGCCAGCAGTGAGAACAGCCCCTCCTACGAGCAGTACTTC.